One sample yielded the 19 T cell receptor beta chains listed below, sequenced in a study of T cell repertoires in cytomegalovirus infection. TCRdb re-derived calls from the reads in MiXCR, one entry per CDR3 protein. The sample records fewer than 850,000 distinct CDR3 sequences, about 27% being singletons. No antigen has been identified for these receptors. The sequencing used cultured CD8+ T cells from PBMCs, collected from culture after CMV antigen stimulation. The source of these receptors is a human donor in good health (CMV status not recorded). Some clones in this sample may be carry-over from other donors' samples.

The J gene is TRBJ2-3, the V gene TRBV7-8; 14 bases agree with TRBD2. Germline CDR1 is SGHVS and CDR2 is FQNEAQ. V was clipped by 5 bases and J by 6 bases; unmatched bases: 13. This CDR3 is built from 18 residues. CDR3 nucleotides: TGTGCCAGCAGCATAATACCGGGACTAGCGGGGGCCGTGGATACGCAGTATTTT. Encoded protein: CASSIIPGLAGAVDTQYF. Drawing the rest from reference TRBV7-8 and TRBJ2-3, the complete variable domain is GAGVSQSPRYKVAKRGQDVALRCDPISGHVSLFWYQQALGQGPEFLTYFQNEAQLDKSGLPSDRFFAERPEGSVSTLKIQRTQQEDSAVYLCASSIIPGLAGAVDTQYFGPGTRLTVL.

This clonotype showed up just once. The rearrangement joins TRBV28 to TRBJ1-2; D unresolved. Germline CDR1 reads MDHEN; CDR2 reads SYDVKM. The CDR3 consists of 14 residues. V shed 1 base and J shed 3 bases, with 9 bases lying between them. The CDR3 sequence: CASSLSGPDYGYTF. CDR3 DNA sequence: TGTGCCAGCAGTTTATCCGGCCCTGACTATGGCTACACCTTC.

The V and J genes are TRBV27 and TRBJ1-2; D not certain. Trimming cost V 8 bases and J 0 bases, with 10 bases left between them. CDR1 MNHEY and CDR2 SMNVEV come from the germline V gene (reference sequence). The CDR3 is 13 amino acids. CDR3 protein: CASRGPPNYGYTF. The CDR3 bases are TGTGCCAGCCGGGGTCCTCCTAACTATGGCTACACCTTC.

The genes are TRBV27 and TRBJ2-1; TRBD1 might be the D (5 bases). The V end was cut by 4 bases, the J end by 5 bases, with 15 bases between. This CDR3 is built from 15 residues. Germline CDR1 MNHEY, CDR2 SMNVEV (reference sequence). CDR3 loop: CASSSDRGWDNEQFF. The CDR3 bases are TGTGCCAGCAGTTCCGACAGAGGATGGGACAATGAGCAGTTCTTC.

This clonotype has ten or more counts. The V call is TRBV7-6, the J call TRBJ1-4; 7 bases are a match to TRBD1. The V gene end was trimmed by 5 bases and the J gene end by 6 bases; junction bases not matched to a gene: 12. The CDR3 consists of 16 residues. Germline V CDR1 and CDR2: SGHVS, FNYEAQ. The CDR3 region has the DNA TGTGCCAGCAGCCACCCTCGGACAGGAGATTATGAAAAACTGTTTTTT. Amino acids: CASSHPRTGDYEKLFF.

The gene calls are TRBV27 and TRBJ2-1; 11 bases match TRBD1. The germline CDR1 and CDR2 sequences are MNHEY and SMNVEV (reference sequence). This CDR3 region has 16 residues. The V gene end was trimmed by 5 bases and the J gene end by 4 bases; junction bases not matched to a gene: 7. This chain's CDR3 is CASSPGTGGEYNEQFF. CDR3 sequence (DNA): TGTGCCAGCAGTCCAGGGACAGGGGGAGAGTACAATGAGCAGTTCTTC.

J is TRBJ2-5 and V is TRBV7-4, with D perhaps matching TRBD1 (5 bases). The V gene's germline CDR1 is SGHVT and CDR2 SQSDAQ. The CDR3 runs 13 residues. Trimming removed 11 bases at V and 4 bases at J, with 17 bases between. The CDR3 reads CASWGDKRETQYF. The CDR3 bases are TGTGCCTCCTGGGGCGATAAGCGAGAGACCCAGTACTTC.

This sequence joins TRBV4-1 and TRBJ2-1; TRBD1 aligns across 7 bases. Germline CDR1 reads MGHRA; CDR2 reads YSYEKL. Trimming cost V 0 bases and J 8 bases; bases outside gene matches: 10. CDR3 length equals 16 residues. The CDR3 reads CASSQDPGQGVDEQFF. CDR3 in DNA: TGCGCCAGCAGCCAAGACCCCGGGCAGGGGGTCGATGAGCAGTTCTTC.

The chain uses TRBV28 and TRBJ2-3; unclear D gene. The CDR3 has 15 amino acids. Per the germline V gene, CDR1 is MDHEN and CDR2 is SYDVKM. The ends were cut back, 3 bases at V and 2 bases at J, with 12 bases in the middle. CDR3 coding DNA: TGTGCCAGCAGTTTGAATTCCCATTTCACAGATACGCAGTATTTT. Translation: CASSLNSHFTDTQYF.

In this sample, this clonotype turned up many times. The chain uses TRBV7-2 and TRBJ1-2; no clear D gene. The germline CDR1 and CDR2 sequences are SGHTA and FQGNSA. There are 14 residues in the CDR3. With 7 bases removed from V and 4 bases from J, the gap between germline ends came to 16 bases. The CDR3, as DNA: TGTGCCAGCACCGCCGCCTCCCTGAGCTATGGCTACACCTTC. It translates to CASTAASLSYGYTF.

The chain joins TRBV6-1 to TRBJ1-2; no firm D call. This CDR3 comprises 14 residues. Germline V gene data show CDR1 as MNHNS and CDR2 as SASEGT. V was clipped by 5 bases and J by 7 bases, with 17 bases between them. In DNA form, the CDR3 reads TGTGCCAGCAGTACCTCCGGCGGTATATTTGGCTACACCTTC. Amino acid sequence: CASSTSGGIFGYTF.

This clonotype was found a few times. The chain joins TRBV6-2 or TRBV6-3 to TRBJ2-1; 11 bases align to TRBD2. The CDR3 extends over 16 amino acids. The V gene's germline CDR1 is MNHEY and CDR2 SVGEGT. V lost 6 bases and J lost 7; bases outside the gene matches: 11. DNA of the CDR3: TGTGCCAGCAGACCTAATAGCGGGGGGGCAGGAAATGAGCAGTTCTTC. It yields the protein CASRPNSGGAGNEQFF.

Notes on this clonotype: A read error may account for a junction end that differs from germline. The chain employs TRBV9 and TRBJ1-6; TRBD1 agrees at 7 bases. Germline-derived CDR1 and CDR2 are SGDLS and YYNGEE. The CDR3 sequence is 15 residues long. CDR3 DNA sequence: TGTGTCAGCAGCGAGAACAGGGGCTATAATTCACCCCTCCACTTT. Its protein product is CVSSENRGYNSPLHF.

The J gene is TRBJ1-1, the V gene TRBV7-9; maybe TRBD1 (5 bases). Germline V gene lookup returns CDR1 SEHNR and CDR2 FQNEAQ (reference sequence). V was trimmed by 7 bases and J by 1 base, leaving 10 bases between them. The CDR3 loop spans 13 amino acids. The DNA for the CDR3 is TGTGCCAGCACCGACGGACAGAACACTGAAGCTTTCTTT. It encodes CASTDGQNTEAFF.

The rearrangement joins TRBV27 to TRBJ2-3; D unclear. The CDR3 spans 16 residues. In germline, CDR1 is MNHEY, CDR2 SMNVEV (reference sequence). Trimming removed 0 bases from V and 0 bases from J, with 10 bases in between. This CDR3 reads CASSLSKGFSTDTQYF. The CDR3 DNA sequence: TGTGCCAGCAGTTTATCAAAGGGTTTTAGCACAGATACGCAGTATTTT.

The chain couples TRBV7-9 to TRBJ1-2; tentative D call: TRBD1 (5 bases). The CDR3 has 11 residues. Trimming removed 5 bases from V and 14 bases from J, with 15 bases in between. Germline V gives CDR1 SEHNR, CDR2 FQNEAQ (reference sequence). CDR3 protein: CASSPGPLETF. The CDR3 DNA is TGTGCCAGCAGCCCGGGACCGCTAGAAACCTTC.

This clonotype was recorded only once. A much larger clone sits a single nucleotide away, making a read error possible. The V and J genes are TRBV7-9 and TRBJ1-1; weak D call: TRBD1 (5 bases). Germline CDR1 reads SEHNR; CDR2 reads FQNEAQ (reference sequence). The CDR3 covers 14 residues. CDR3 coding DNA: TGTGCCAGCAGCCACAGTCAGGGAGGCACTGAAGGTTTCTTT. Translating it yields CASSHSQGGTEGFF.

This clonotype was observed once. This rearrangement joins TRBV29-1 to TRBJ1-5, with 10 positions matching TRBD1. The CDR3 extends over 14 amino acids. Germline values: CDR1 SQVTM, CDR2 ANQGSEA. V lost 7 bases, J lost 6 bases, and 9 bases stayed unmatched. CDR3: CSAAGQGHGQPQHF. DNA for the CDR3: TGCAGCGCCGCGGGACAGGGGCACGGTCAGCCCCAGCATTTT. Full variable domain (missing parts from reference TRBV29-1 and TRBJ1-5): SAVISQKPSRDICQRGTSLTIQCQVDSQVTMMFWYRQQPGQSLTLIATANQGSEATYESGFVIDKFPISRPNLTFSTLTVSNMSPEDSSIYLCSAAGQGHGQPQHFGDGTRLSIL.

This clonotype has more than one count but fewer than ten. The CDR3 DNA is TGTGCCAGCAGTAAGGGACTAGCGGGGGGCCCTCATTACACAGATACGCAGTATTTT. This sequence encodes CASSKGLAGGPHYTDTQYF. V usage is TRBV6-5 and J usage is TRBJ2-3; 15 nucleotides agree with TRBD2. Germline V lookup: CDR1 MNHEY, CDR2 SVGAGI. The CDR3 consists of 19 residues. J was trimmed by 2 bases and V by 5 bases; bases with no gene match: 11.